This T cell receptor (beta chain) was identified during a study of Graves' ophthalmopathy and Graves' hyperthyroidism. This clonotype was picked up a small number of times. The CDR3 has 15 residues. Deletions cut 6 bases from V and 0 bases from J, with 14 bases between. Germline V gene data show CDR1 as MRHNA and CDR2 as SNTAGT. Researchers took RNA transcripts and amplified TCR beta CDR3 regions from them. Second-round multiplex PCR came after a first-round RT-PCR that employed HTBI primers. TCRdb re-derived calls from the multiplex PCR reads in MiXCR, one entry per CDR3 protein. The repertoire holds about 240,000 distinct CDR3 sequences, less than 55% seen once, with around 43% in the top ten.

The chain carries TRBV6-4 and TRBJ2-5; a possible D gene is TRBD1 (6 bases). Sequencing was done on a sample of peripheral blood. The origin of this receptor is an adult man with Graves' ophthalmopathy. The CDR3 loop is CASSQIGQNQETQYF. The CDR3 DNA is TGTGCCAGCAGCCAAATCGGACAGAACCAAGAGACCCAGTACTTC.